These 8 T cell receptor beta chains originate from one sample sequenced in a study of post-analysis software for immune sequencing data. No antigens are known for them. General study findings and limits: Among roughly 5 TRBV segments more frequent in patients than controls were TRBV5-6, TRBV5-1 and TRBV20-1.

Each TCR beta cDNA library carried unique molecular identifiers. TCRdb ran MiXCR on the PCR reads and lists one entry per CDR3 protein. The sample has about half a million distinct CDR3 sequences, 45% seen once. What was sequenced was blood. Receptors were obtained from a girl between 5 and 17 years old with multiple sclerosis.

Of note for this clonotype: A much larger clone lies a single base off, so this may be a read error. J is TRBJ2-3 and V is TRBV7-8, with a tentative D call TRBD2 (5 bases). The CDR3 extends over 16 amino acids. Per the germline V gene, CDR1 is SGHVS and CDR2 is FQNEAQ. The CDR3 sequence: CANSLAFGESTDTQYF. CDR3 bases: TGTGCCAACAGCTTAGCCTTCGGGGAATCGACAGATACGCAGTATTTT.

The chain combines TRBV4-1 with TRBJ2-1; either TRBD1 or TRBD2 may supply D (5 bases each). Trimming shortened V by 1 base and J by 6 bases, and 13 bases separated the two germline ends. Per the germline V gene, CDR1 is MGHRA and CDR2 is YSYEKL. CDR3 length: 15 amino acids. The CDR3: CASSQARDLANEQFF. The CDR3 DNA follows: TGCGCCAGCAGCCAAGCCCGGGACCTCGCCAATGAGCAGTTCTTC.

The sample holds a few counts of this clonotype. Here the CDR3 reads CASSLGGAGQAYEQYF. The CDR3 bases are TGCGCCAGCAGCTTGGGTGGGGCGGGACAGGCCTACGAGCAGTACTTC. The rearrangement uses TRBV5-1 and TRBJ2-7; 8 positions agree with TRBD1. The J segment lost 2 bases and the V segment lost 0 bases, leaving 7 bases of the junction unmatched. Germline CDR1 reads SGHRS; CDR2 reads YFSETQ. The CDR3 runs 16 residues.

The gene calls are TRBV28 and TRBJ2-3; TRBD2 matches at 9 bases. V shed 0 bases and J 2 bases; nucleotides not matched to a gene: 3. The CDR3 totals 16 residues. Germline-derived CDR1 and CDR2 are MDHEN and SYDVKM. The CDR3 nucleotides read TGTGCCAGCAGTTTATGGGCGGGAGGGGACACAGATACGCAGTATTTT. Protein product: CASSLWAGGDTDTQYF.

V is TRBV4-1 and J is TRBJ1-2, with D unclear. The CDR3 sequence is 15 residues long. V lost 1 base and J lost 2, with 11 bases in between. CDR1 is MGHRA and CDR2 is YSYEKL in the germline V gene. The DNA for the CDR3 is TGCGCCAGCAGCCAAGCATCGGCCGCCAACTATGGCTACACCTTC. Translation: CASSQASAANYGYTF.

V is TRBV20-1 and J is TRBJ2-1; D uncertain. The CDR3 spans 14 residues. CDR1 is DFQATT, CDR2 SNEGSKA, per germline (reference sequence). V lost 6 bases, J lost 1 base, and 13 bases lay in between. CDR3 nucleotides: TGCAGTGCCCCTCCGGGCTCTTCCTACAATGAGCAGTTCTTC. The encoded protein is CSAPPGSSYNEQFF.

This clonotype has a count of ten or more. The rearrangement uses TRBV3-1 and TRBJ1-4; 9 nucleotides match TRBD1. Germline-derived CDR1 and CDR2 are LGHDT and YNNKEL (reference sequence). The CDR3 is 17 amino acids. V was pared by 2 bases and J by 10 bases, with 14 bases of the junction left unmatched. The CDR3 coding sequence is TGTGCCAGCAGCCAACTCGGACAGGGGACCGCCGCCGGAAAACTGTTTTTT. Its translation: CASSQLGQGTAAGKLFF.

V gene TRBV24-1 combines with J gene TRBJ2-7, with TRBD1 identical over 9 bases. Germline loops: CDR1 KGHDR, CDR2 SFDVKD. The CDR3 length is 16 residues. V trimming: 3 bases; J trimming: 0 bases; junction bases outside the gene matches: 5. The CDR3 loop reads CATSDPGTGNSYEQYF. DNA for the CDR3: TGTGCCACCAGTGATCCAGGGACAGGGAACTCCTACGAGCAGTACTTC.